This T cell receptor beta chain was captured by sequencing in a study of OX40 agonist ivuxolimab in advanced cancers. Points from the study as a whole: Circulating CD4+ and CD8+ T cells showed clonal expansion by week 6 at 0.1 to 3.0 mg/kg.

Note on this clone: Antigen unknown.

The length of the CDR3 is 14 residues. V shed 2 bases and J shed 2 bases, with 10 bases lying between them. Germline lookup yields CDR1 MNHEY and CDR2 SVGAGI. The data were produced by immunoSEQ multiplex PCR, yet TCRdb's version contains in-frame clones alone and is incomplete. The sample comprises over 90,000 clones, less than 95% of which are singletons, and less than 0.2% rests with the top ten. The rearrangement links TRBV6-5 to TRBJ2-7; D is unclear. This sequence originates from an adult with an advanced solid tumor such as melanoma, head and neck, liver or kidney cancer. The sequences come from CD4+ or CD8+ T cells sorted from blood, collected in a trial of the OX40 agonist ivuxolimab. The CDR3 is CASSYAAFTYEQYF. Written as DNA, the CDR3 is TGTGCCAGCAGTTACGCAGCTTTTACCTACGAGCAGTACTTC.